A selection of T cell receptor beta chains follows, all from one sample in a study of cytomegalovirus exposure and HLA in healthy donors. Profiled with immunoSEQ multiplex PCR; TCRdb holds only in-frame clones, not every one. The data hold under 250,000 clones, with over 75% observed a single time. The sample was PBMCs. All receptors derive from a human donor in good health. Both conserved end residues are part of each CDR3. Each record gives: J gene, V gene, D gene, clone size, CDR3 DNA, CDR3 protein. D genes are given only for firm matches. Clone sizes are given selectively: once, few, many, or a class where the clone is expanded.

J: TRBJ2-7
V: TRBV11-3
D: TRBD1
size: -
DNA: TGTGCCAGCAGCTTGGGACAGGGGATAAGTTTCGAGCAGTACTTC
CDR3: CASSLGQGISFEQYF

J: TRBJ1-1
V: TRBV6-5
D: TRBD1
size: -
DNA: TGTGCCAGCAGCCGAGGGACAGTAGAAGCTTTCTTT
CDR3: CASSRGTVEAFF

J: TRBJ2-7
V: TRBV5-1
D: -
size: -
DNA: TGCGCCAGCAGCTTGGGAAACACGGGACTCACCTCCTACGAGCAGTACTTC
CDR3: CASSLGNTGLTSYEQYF

J: TRBJ1-5
V: TRBV30
D: -
size: -
DNA: TGTGCCTGGAGTGTACAGAATCATCAGCCCCAGCATTTT
CDR3: CAWSVQNHQPQHF

J: TRBJ2-5
V: TRBV11-3
D: -
size: -
DNA: TGTGCCAGCAGCTTACAGGGGGGAGAGACCCAGTACTTC
CDR3: CASSLQGGETQYF

J: TRBJ2-5
V: TRBV28
D: -
size: -
DNA: TGTGCCAGCAGACAGGAGGGAGAGACCCAGTACTTC
CDR3: CASRQEGETQYF

J: TRBJ2-6
V: TRBV27
D: -
size: -
DNA: TGTGCCAGCAGTTTCTCACTAACTGGGGCCAACGTCCTGACTTTC
CDR3: CASSFSLTGANVLTF

J: TRBJ2-7
V: TRBV6-5
D: TRBD2
size: -
DNA: TGTGCCAGCAGTTCCGGCGCTAGCGGGAGGGGGGAGCAGTACTTC
CDR3: CASSSGASGRGEQYF

J: TRBJ1-2
V: TRBV6-5
D: TRBD1
size: -
DNA: TGTGCCAGCAAAATACAGGGGGCTAGCTATGGCTACACCTTC
CDR3: CASKIQGASYGYTF

J: TRBJ1-4
V: TRBV4-3
D: -
size: -
DNA: TGCGCCAGCAGCCAAGATGGCCCTAATGAAAAACTGTTTTTT
CDR3: CASSQDGPNEKLFF

J: TRBJ2-1
V: TRBV15
D: TRBD1
size: -
DNA: TGTGCCACCAGCAGAGGGGCAGGGGGCCGTGAGCAGTTCTTC
CDR3: CATSRGAGGREQFF

J: TRBJ2-1
V: TRBV6-5
D: TRBD2
size: -
DNA: TGTGCCAGCAGTTGGGGGGAGGGTTACAATGAGCAGTTCTTC
CDR3: CASSWGEGYNEQFF

J: TRBJ2-7
V: TRBV5-5
D: -
size: -
DNA: TGTGCCAGCAGCTTAGGCGGAACCTACGAGCAGTACTTC
CDR3: CASSLGGTYEQYF

J: TRBJ2-2
V: TRBV27
D: TRBD2
size: -
DNA: TGTGCCAGCAGTGGCCCTACGGGAGGACTCACCGGGGAGCTGTTTTTT
CDR3: CASSGPTGGLTGELFF

J: TRBJ1-1
V: TRBV7-2
D: TRBD1
size: -
DNA: TGTGCCAGCAGCGACAGGGGGGGGACTGAAGCTTTCTTT
CDR3: CASSDRGGTEAFF

J: TRBJ1-4
V: TRBV7-9
D: TRBD1
size: -
DNA: TGTGCCAGCAGCCGAGGGGGCTCGAATGAAAAACTGTTTTTT
CDR3: CASSRGGSNEKLFF

J: TRBJ2-1
V: TRBV7-8
D: -
size: -
DNA: TGTGCCAGCAGCTGGGCTAGCCCCAATGAGCAGTTCTTC
CDR3: CASSWASPNEQFF

J: TRBJ1-4
V: TRBV2
D: -
size: -
DNA: TGTGCCAGCAGGCCCTTAACATGGACTAATGAAAAACTGTTTTTT
CDR3: CASRPLTWTNEKLFF

J: TRBJ2-7
V: TRBV7-6
D: TRBD1
size: -
DNA: TGTGCCAGCAGCTTAGTAGGGACAGGTTTGGGCGAGCAGTACTTC
CDR3: CASSLVGTGLGEQYF

J: TRBJ2-7
V: TRBV28
D: -
size: -
DNA: TGTGCCAGCAGTTCAGCGGCGGGAAATTTCAACGAGCAGTACTTC
CDR3: CASSSAAGNFNEQYF

J: TRBJ2-7
V: TRBV18
D: -
size: once
DNA: TGTGCCAGCTCCCAAGAGAGTGTCTACGAGCAGTACTTC
CDR3: CASSQESVYEQYF

J: TRBJ1-1
V: TRBV5-1
D: -
size: -
DNA: TGCGCCAGCAGCTTGGTTACGGGTGGGGCGGTAAACACTGAAGCTTTCTTT
CDR3: CASSLVTGGAVNTEAFF

J: TRBJ2-7
V: TRBV10-3
D: -
size: -
DNA: TGTGCCATCAGTGAGTCGATGGACTTGCCCTTATACTTC
CDR3: CAISESMDLPLYF

J: TRBJ2-2
V: TRBV23-1
D: -
size: -
DNA: TGCGCCAGCAGTCCTAGGACAGCGAACACCGGGGAGCTGTTTTTT
CDR3: CASSPRTANTGELFF

J: TRBJ2-7
V: TRBV5-1
D: -
size: -
DNA: TGCGCCAGCAGCTTGGGTACGTCTATTCTAGACGAGCAGTACTTC
CDR3: CASSLGTSILDEQYF

J: TRBJ2-6
V: TRBV7-9
D: -
size: -
DNA: TGTGCCAGCAGCTTATACGACAGGATCTGGGCTGGGGCCAACGTCCTGACTTTC
CDR3: CASSLYDRIWAGANVLTF

J: TRBJ2-7
V: TRBV5-1
D: TRBD1
size: -
DNA: TGCGCCAGCACCCAACTCCAGGGGGTATACGAGCAGTACTTC
CDR3: CASTQLQGVYEQYF

J: TRBJ2-7
V: TRBV27
D: -
size: -
DNA: TGTGCCAGCAGTTTAGGGGCCGGACGAGGCGGCAGACCCTACGAGCAGTACTTC
CDR3: CASSLGAGRGGRPYEQYF

J: TRBJ1-5
V: TRBV28
D: TRBD1
size: -
DNA: TGTGCCAGCAGCCCCACTTTTGGACAGGGCATCACAGCCTTATATAGCAATCAGCCCCAGCATTTT
CDR3: CASSPTFGQGITALYSNQPQHF

J: TRBJ2-7
V: TRBV4-1
D: -
size: -
DNA: TGCGCCAGCAGCCTTCAGGGGGCGGGAGACGAGCAGTACTTC
CDR3: CASSLQGAGDEQYF

J: TRBJ2-2
V: TRBV10-2
D: TRBD2
size: -
DNA: TGCGCCAGCAGCCAACGAATAAGAGGGGCGGGAGAGACCGGGGAGCTGTTTTTT
CDR3: CASSQRIRGAGETGELFF

J: TRBJ1-5
V: TRBV27
D: TRBD1
size: -
DNA: TGTGCCAGCAGTTGGACAGGTCTAGTTCAGCCCCAGCATTTT
CDR3: CASSWTGLVQPQHF

J: TRBJ2-1
V: TRBV19
D: TRBD2
size: -
DNA: TGTGCCAGTAGTGCTCGGGCAGTAGCGGGAGAACTAAATGAGCAGTTCTTC
CDR3: CASSARAVAGELNEQFF

J: TRBJ2-1
V: TRBV29-1
D: TRBD1
size: -
DNA: TGCAGCGTTGCGGGACAGGGGGTCAATGAGCAGTTCTTC
CDR3: CSVAGQGVNEQFF

J: TRBJ2-1
V: TRBV28
D: -
size: -
DNA: TGTGCCAGCAGCCCCAGATATTTGGGACTTAAGGTTCCAAACAATGAGCAGTTCTTC
CDR3: CASSPRYLGLKVPNNEQFF

J: TRBJ1-2
V: TRBV19
D: TRBD1
size: -
DNA: TGTGCCAGTAGCGCCCGGGACAGCGTCTATGGCTACACCTTC
CDR3: CASSARDSVYGYTF

J: TRBJ1-2
V: TRBV5-1
D: TRBD1
size: few
DNA: TGCGCCAGCAGCTTCGCCGAGACAGGGGGCGCTTATGGCTACACCTTC
CDR3: CASSFAETGGAYGYTF

J: TRBJ2-7
V: TRBV9
D: TRBD1
size: -
DNA: TGTGCCAGCAGCGCAGGAAATCCGGGACAGCTCTACGAGCAGTACTTC
CDR3: CASSAGNPGQLYEQYF

J: TRBJ1-6
V: TRBV27
D: -
size: -
DNA: TGTGCCAGCAGTTTGATGGGGAGTAATTCACCCCTCCACTTT
CDR3: CASSLMGSNSPLHF

J: TRBJ2-3
V: TRBV5-4
D: TRBD1
size: -
DNA: TGTGCCAGCAGCCCGGCAGGGGGAGCAGATACGCAGTATTTT
CDR3: CASSPAGGADTQYF

J: TRBJ2-5
V: TRBV6-5
D: -
size: -
DNA: TGTGCCAGCAGTTACTCGAGGCACTACGAGACCCAGTACTTC
CDR3: CASSYSRHYETQYF

J: TRBJ2-1
V: TRBV5-4
D: TRBD2
size: -
DNA: TGTGCCAGCAGCTTGGAGGGAGGGCCGCTCAACAATGAGCAGTTCTTC
CDR3: CASSLEGGPLNNEQFF

J: TRBJ1-5
V: TRBV23-1
D: -
size: few
DNA: TGCGCCACATACAGTGGTCGCCAGCATTTT
CDR3: CATYSGRQHF

J: TRBJ1-1
V: TRBV19
D: -
size: -
DNA: TGTGCCAGTAGTATGGCAGACACTGAAGCTTTCTTT
CDR3: CASSMADTEAFF

J: TRBJ2-1
V: TRBV25-1
D: TRBD1
size: -
DNA: TGTGCCAGCAGTGGATTTCGACAGGGGCAAAGCAATGAGCAGTTCTTC
CDR3: CASSGFRQGQSNEQFF

J: TRBJ1-2
V: TRBV6-6
D: -
size: -
DNA: TGTGCCAGCAGTTACTCGTTGGGCAGTCGTAACTATGGCTACACCTTC
CDR3: CASSYSLGSRNYGYTF

J: TRBJ2-1
V: TRBV30
D: TRBD2
size: -
DNA: TGTGCCTGGAGACCCCTACCGGGAGGGTTGGATGAGCAGTTCTTC
CDR3: CAWRPLPGGLDEQFF

J: TRBJ2-7
V: TRBV2
D: -
size: -
DNA: TGTGCCAGCATCTTACAGGGCTACGAGCAGTACTTC
CDR3: CASILQGYEQYF

J: TRBJ2-1
V: TRBV4-1
D: -
size: -
DNA: TGCGCCAGCAGCCACCCGGTTAGAGGTTGGGAGCAGTTCTTC
CDR3: CASSHPVRGWEQFF

J: TRBJ1-1
V: TRBV28
D: TRBD1
size: -
DNA: TGTGCCAGCAGTTCCGCGGACAGGGGATCAGCTTTCTTT
CDR3: CASSSADRGSAFF

J: TRBJ2-6
V: TRBV28
D: TRBD1
size: once
DNA: TGTGCCAGCAGTTTACCCCCGGACAGGGGGCGTGGGGCCAACGTCCTGACTTTC
CDR3: CASSLPPDRGRGANVLTF

J: TRBJ2-3
V: TRBV12-5
D: TRBD1
size: -
DNA: TGTGCTAGTGCCTCGACAGGGCCTACAGATACGCAGTATTTT
CDR3: CASASTGPTDTQYF

J: TRBJ2-7
V: TRBV4-2
D: TRBD2
size: -
DNA: TGTGCCAGCAGCCAAGATCTAGCGGGCCTAACCTACGAGCAGTACTTC
CDR3: CASSQDLAGLTYEQYF

J: TRBJ2-1
V: TRBV30
D: -
size: -
DNA: TGTGCCTGGGACGACAGTAACAATGAGCAGTTCTTC
CDR3: CAWDDSNNEQFF

J: TRBJ1-2
V: TRBV9
D: TRBD1
size: -
DNA: TGTGCCAGCAGCGAGGGGGCGGGCAGCGCCGGCAACACCTTC
CDR3: CASSEGAGSAGNTF

J: TRBJ1-4
V: TRBV2
D: TRBD1
size: -
DNA: TGTGCCAGCAGTGCCGGACAGGGAGTTGCAACTAATGAAAAACTGTTTTTT
CDR3: CASSAGQGVATNEKLFF

J: TRBJ2-7
V: TRBV9
D: TRBD2
size: -
DNA: TGTGCCAGCAGCGTAGGGGGTAGCGGGGCCTCCTACGAGCAGTACTTC
CDR3: CASSVGGSGASYEQYF